This T cell receptor beta chain was sequenced during a study of blood T cell repertoires in COVID-19. Background on the study: In each case, the material was cDNA or gDNA derived from T cells, B-cell-depleted T cells, or PBMCs.

Participants were aged roughly 18 to 90 years, lived in 20 to 25 US areas, and enrolled virtually. V trimming: 5 bases; J trimming: 0 bases; junction bases outside the gene matches: 8. The V gene's germline CDR1 is SGHDT and CDR2 YYEEEE. The CDR3 covers 16 residues. Assay used: immunoSEQ multiplex PCR; TCRdb lists only in-frame clones, some missing. This sample carries about 200,000 clones, under 90% of them seen once, and the ten largest clones take 8.5% to 10%. Sequenced sample: PBMCs or T cells enriched from blood (not recorded which). The chain couples TRBV5-6 to TRBJ2-4; 7 nucleotides match TRBD1. The source of this sequence is a woman between 50 and 59 years old with acute COVID-19. This CDR3 is CASSIGQALAKNIQYF. As DNA, the CDR3 is TGTGCCAGCAGTATCGGACAGGCCCTAGCCAAAAACATTCAGTACTTC.